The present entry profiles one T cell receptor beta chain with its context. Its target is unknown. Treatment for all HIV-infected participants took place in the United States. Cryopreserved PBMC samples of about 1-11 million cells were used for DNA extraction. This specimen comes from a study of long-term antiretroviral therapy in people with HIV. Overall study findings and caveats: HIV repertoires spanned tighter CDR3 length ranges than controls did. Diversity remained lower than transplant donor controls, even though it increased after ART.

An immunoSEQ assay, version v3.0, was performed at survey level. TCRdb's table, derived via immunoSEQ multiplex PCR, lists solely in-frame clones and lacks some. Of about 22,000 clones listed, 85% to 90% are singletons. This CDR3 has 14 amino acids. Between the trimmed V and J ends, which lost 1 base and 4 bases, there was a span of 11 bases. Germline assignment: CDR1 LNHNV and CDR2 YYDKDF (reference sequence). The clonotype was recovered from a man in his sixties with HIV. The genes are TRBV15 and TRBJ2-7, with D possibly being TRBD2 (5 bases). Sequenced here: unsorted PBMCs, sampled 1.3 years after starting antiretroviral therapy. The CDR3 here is CATSRGGFRYEQYF. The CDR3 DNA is TGTGCCACCAGCAGAGGAGGGTTCCGGTACGAGCAGTACTTC. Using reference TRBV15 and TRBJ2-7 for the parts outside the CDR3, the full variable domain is DAMVIQNPRYQVTQFGKPVTLSCSQTLNHNVMYWYQQKSSQAPKLLFHYYDKDFNNEADTPDNFQSRRPNTSFCFLDIRSPGLGDTAMYLCATSRGGFRYEQYFGPGTRLTVT.